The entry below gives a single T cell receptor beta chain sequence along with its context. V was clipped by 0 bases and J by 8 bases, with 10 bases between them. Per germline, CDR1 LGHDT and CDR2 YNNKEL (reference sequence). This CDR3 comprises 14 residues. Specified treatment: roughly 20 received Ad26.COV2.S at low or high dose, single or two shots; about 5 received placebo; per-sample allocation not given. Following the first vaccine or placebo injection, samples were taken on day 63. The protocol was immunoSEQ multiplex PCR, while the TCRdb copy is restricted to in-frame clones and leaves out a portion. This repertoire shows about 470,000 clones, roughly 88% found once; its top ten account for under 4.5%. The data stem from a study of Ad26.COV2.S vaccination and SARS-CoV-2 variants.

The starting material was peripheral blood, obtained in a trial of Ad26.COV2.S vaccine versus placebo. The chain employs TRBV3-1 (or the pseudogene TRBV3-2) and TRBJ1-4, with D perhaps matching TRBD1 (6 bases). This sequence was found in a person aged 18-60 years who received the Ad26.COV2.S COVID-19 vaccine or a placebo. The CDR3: CASSQEGRGEKLFF. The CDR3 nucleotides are TGTGCCAGCAGCCAAGAGGGCAGGGGAGAAAAACTGTTTTTT.